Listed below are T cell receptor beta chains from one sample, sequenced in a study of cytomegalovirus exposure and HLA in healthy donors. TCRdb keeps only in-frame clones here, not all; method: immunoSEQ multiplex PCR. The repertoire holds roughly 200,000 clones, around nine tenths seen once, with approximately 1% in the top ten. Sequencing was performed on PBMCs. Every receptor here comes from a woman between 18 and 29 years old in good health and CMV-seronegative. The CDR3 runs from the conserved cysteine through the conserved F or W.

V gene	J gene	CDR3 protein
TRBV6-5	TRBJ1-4	CASARARATNEKLFF
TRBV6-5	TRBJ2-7	CASRKVGRDYEQYF
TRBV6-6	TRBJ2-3	CASRGREGDTQYF
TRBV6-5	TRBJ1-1	CASKGANTEAFF
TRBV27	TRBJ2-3	CASSPIQDRVHTKTQYF
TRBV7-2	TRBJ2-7	CASSDRSYEQYF
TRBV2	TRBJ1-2	CASKSQGVDYGYTF
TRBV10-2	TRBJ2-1	CASTPNLGAGGGNEQFF
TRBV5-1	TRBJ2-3	CASSFRGGAKGTDTQYF
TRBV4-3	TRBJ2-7	CASSQDGREGRYEQYF
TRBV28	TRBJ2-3	CASSLLIASTDTQYF
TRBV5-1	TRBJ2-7	CASSYRTGTGSYEQYF
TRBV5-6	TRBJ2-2	CASSLEQEKITGELFF
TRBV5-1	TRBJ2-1	CASSKGRDIIYNEQFF
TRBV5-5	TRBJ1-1	CASSSAGNGNTEAFF
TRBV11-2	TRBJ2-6	CASSLELRTGMAGANVLTF